The T cell receptor beta chain described here comes from a study of graft-versus-host responses after intestinal transplantation. Study at large: All of the recipients had induction that used anti-thymocyte globulin, then tacrolimus and steroids for three to four years.

Study-wide points: Researchers found peak circulating GvH clone levels linked to early post-transplant HvG declines. Recipient marrow showed GvH clones, some seen first in ileum or blood.

Intraepithelial and lamina propria lymphocytes were freed from processed graft tissue. As regards this clone: No antigen is known for it.

The method was immunoSEQ multiplex PCR; TCRdb's version includes in-frame clones alone and lacks a portion of them. The sample includes thousands of clones, 65% to 85% seen only once; the top ten take roughly 10%. The J segment lost 1 base and the V segment lost 5 bases, leaving 3 bases of the junction unmatched. Germline-derived CDR1 and CDR2 are MNHEY and SVGAGI. The CDR3 loop spans 14 amino acids. The sequence was collected from a human patient who received an intestinal transplant, so some T cells may come from the graft donor. The specimen was ileum tissue, collected approximately 120 days after transplant. The rearrangement joins TRBV6-5 to TRBJ1-2; 8 nucleotides line up with TRBD1. CDR3 DNA: TGTGCCAGCAGTCAGGGGGCGAATAACTATGGCTACACCTTC. Translating it yields CASSQGANNYGYTF.